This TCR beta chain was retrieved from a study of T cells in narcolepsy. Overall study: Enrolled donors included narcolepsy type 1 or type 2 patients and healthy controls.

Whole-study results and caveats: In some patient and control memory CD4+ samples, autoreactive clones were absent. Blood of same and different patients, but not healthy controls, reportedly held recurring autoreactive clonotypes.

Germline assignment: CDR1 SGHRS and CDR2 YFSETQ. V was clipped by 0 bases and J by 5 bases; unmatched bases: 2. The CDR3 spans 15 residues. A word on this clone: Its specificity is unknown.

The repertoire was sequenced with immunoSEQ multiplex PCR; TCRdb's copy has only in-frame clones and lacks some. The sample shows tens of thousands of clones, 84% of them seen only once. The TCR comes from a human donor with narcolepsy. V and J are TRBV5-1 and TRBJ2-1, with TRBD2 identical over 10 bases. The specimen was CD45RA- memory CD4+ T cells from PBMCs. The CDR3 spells CASSLDSGGHNEQFF. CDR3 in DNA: TGCGCCAGCAGCTTGGATAGCGGGGGGCACAATGAGCAGTTCTTC.